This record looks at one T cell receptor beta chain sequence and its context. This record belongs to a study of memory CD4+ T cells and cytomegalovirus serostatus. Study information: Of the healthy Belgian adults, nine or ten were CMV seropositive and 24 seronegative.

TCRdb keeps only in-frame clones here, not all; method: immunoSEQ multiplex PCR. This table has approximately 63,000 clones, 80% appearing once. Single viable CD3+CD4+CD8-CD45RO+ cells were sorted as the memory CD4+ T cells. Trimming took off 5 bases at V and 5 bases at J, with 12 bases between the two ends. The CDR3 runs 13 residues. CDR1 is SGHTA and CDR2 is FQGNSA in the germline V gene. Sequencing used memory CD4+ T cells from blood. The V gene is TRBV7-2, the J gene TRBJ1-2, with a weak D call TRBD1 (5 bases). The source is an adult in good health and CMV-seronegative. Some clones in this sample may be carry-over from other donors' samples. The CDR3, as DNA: TGTGCCAGCAGCCCCGACAGAGAATATGGCTACACCTTC. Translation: CASSPDREYGYTF. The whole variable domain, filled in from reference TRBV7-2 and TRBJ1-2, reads GAGVSQSPSNKVTEKGKDVELRCDPISGHTALYWYRQSLGQGLEFLIYFQGNSAPDKSGLPSDRFSAERTGGSVSTLTIQRTQQEDSAVYLCASSPDREYGYTFGSGTRLTVV.